A single sample gave rise to the 17 T cell receptor beta chains below, sequenced in a study of T cells in Graves' hyperthyroidism and ophthalmopathy. Authors of the study amplified TCR beta CDR3 regions from RNA transcripts. When the TCR CDR3 underwent first-round RT-PCR, the HTBI primer set was used. TCRdb reprocessed the multiplex PCR reads with MiXCR, giving one entry per CDR3 protein. The sample holds around 500,000 distinct CDR3 sequences, around 13% seen once. The sequencing sample was made of blood. These receptors all stem from a woman aged 40 to 55 with Graves' hyperthyroidism.

The genes are TRBV27 and TRBJ2-1, with TRBD2 identical over 10 bases. Germline V lookup: CDR1 MNHEY, CDR2 SMNVEV (reference sequence). V lost 8 bases, J lost 2 bases, and 9 bases stayed unmatched. There are 16 residues in the CDR3. The CDR3 sequence is CASRRTSGPAYNEQFF. CDR3 in DNA: TGTGCCAGCCGGAGGACTAGCGGCCCCGCCTACAATGAGCAGTTCTTC.

This clonotype appeared a few times. The chain has TRBV6-1 and TRBJ1-1, with no clear D. The CDR3 length is 15 residues. Germline-derived CDR1 and CDR2 are MNHNS and SASEGT. V lost 6 bases and J lost 4, with 18 bases in between. CDR3 coding DNA: TGTGCCAGCAGCCACTTCCTGGACCTCCGCACTGAAGCTTTCTTT. Translated, it gives CASSHFLDLRTEAFF.

This clonotype was seen at least ten times. The V call is TRBV24-1, the J call TRBJ2-3; TRBD2 matches 9 bases. Germline V CDR1 and CDR2: KGHDR, SFDVKD. V was clipped by 4 bases and J by 7 bases; unmatched bases: 17. The CDR3 has 18 amino acids. The CDR3 coding sequence is TGTGCCACCAGTGACCATCCGATGGTAGCGGGAGTTGGAAATACGCAGTATTTT. The encoded protein is CATSDHPMVAGVGNTQYF.

The sample holds many counts of this clonotype. The chain links TRBV19 to TRBJ2-1; 9 bases map to TRBD2. CDR3 length equals 17 residues. Germline V gene sequence: CDR1 LNHDA, CDR2 SQIVND (reference sequence). Trimming removed 5 bases from V and 0 bases from J; junction bases left unmatched: 8. CDR3 DNA sequence: TGTGCCAGTAGTGGGCGACTAGCGGAGAGCTCCTACAATGAGCAGTTCTTC. Its translation: CASSGRLAESSYNEQFF. Looking up the rest from reference TRBV19 and TRBJ2-1 gives the full variable domain: DGGITQSPKYLFRKEGQNVTLSCEQNLNHDAMYWYRQDPGQGLRLIYYSQIVNDFQKGDIAEGYSVSREKKESFPLTVTSAQKNPTAFYLCASSGRLAESSYNEQFFGPGTRLTVL.

This clonotype came up many times. The V gene is TRBV2, the J gene TRBJ2-7; TRBD2 matches 8 bases. Germline lookup yields CDR1 SNHLY and CDR2 FYNNEI. The ends lost 6 bases at V and 4 bases at J; junction bases unmatched: 17. The CDR3 totals 17 residues. CDR3 in DNA: TGTGCCAGCAGGGGCTTTACGGTCACTAGCGGAATTTACGAGCAGTACTTC. The encoded protein is CASRGFTVTSGIYEQYF.

This clonotype has at least ten counts. The chain carries TRBV18 and TRBJ2-5, with 7 bases aligning to TRBD1. The CDR3 consists of 14 residues. Germline loops: CDR1 KGHSH, CDR2 LQKENI. Trimming removed 3 bases from V and 4 bases from J; junction bases left unmatched: 5. The CDR3 DNA is TGTGCCAGCTCACCTCCGGGACAGCTAGAGACCCAGTACTTC. Protein product: CASSPPGQLETQYF.

This clonotype appeared a few times. A much larger clonotype is one base distant, so this may be a read error. The rearrangement joins TRBV27 to TRBJ2-1, with D perhaps matching TRBD1 (5 bases). V was clipped by 7 bases and J by 8 bases, with 9 bases between them. Looked up from germline, CDR1 is MNHEY and CDR2 is SMNVEV (reference sequence). The CDR3 runs 11 residues. The CDR3 region has the DNA TGTGCCAGCAACCAAGGGGATGAGCAGTTCTTC. Translated: CASNQGDEQFF.

This clonotype was detected ten times or more. The chain combines TRBV7-8 with TRBJ1-4, with a weak D call TRBD1 (6 bases). The V and J ends lost 1 base and 10 bases respectively, with 13 bases between them. Germline CDR1 and CDR2: SGHVS and FQNEAQ. The length of the CDR3 is 14 residues. The CDR3: CASSLDGVGGKLFF. CDR3 in DNA: TGTGCCAGCAGCTTAGATGGGGTAGGGGGAAAACTGTTTTTT.

This clonotype was picked up many times. V gene TRBV27 combines with J gene TRBJ2-3; no reliable D call. With 1 base removed from V and 2 bases from J, the gap between germline ends came to 10 bases. Per the germline V gene, CDR1 is MNHEY and CDR2 is SMNVEV (reference sequence). The CDR3 has 15 residues. In DNA, the CDR3 is TGTGCCAGCAGTTTATTTGGCAGAAACACAGATACGCAGTATTTT. Translation gives CASSLFGRNTDTQYF.

The rearrangement joins TRBV18 to TRBJ2-3; TRBD1 is a possible D gene (5 bases). The length of the CDR3 is 15 residues. Germline-derived CDR1 and CDR2 are KGHSH and LQKENI. V was pared by 3 bases and J by 3 bases, with 13 bases between. For the CDR3, the DNA is TGTGCCAGCTCACCTCCTGGCAGGGTGACAGATACGCAGTATTTT. This sequence encodes CASSPPGRVTDTQYF. Full variable domain (outside the CDR3, taken from reference TRBV18 and TRBJ2-3): NAGVMQNPRHLVRRRGQEARLRCSPMKGHSHVYWYRQLPEEGLKFMVYLQKENIIDESGMPKERFSAEFPKEGPSILRIQQVVRGDSAAYFCASSPPGRVTDTQYFGPGTRLTVL.

This clonotype was recorded at least ten times. V usage is TRBV6-5 and J usage is TRBJ1-6, with TRBD1 identical over 11 bases. V shed 2 bases and J 8 bases; nucleotides not matched to a gene: 5. The germline V gene encodes CDR1 MNHEY and CDR2 SVGAGI. CDR3 length equals 16 residues. Here the CDR3 DNA reads TGTGCCAGCAGTTACCGCCCGGGACAGGGGGATTCACCCCTCCACTTT. Its translation is CASSYRPGQGDSPLHF.

This clonotype was seen more than once but under ten times. This chain uses TRBV28 with TRBJ2-1; 12 bases match TRBD2. The junction had 12 bases not matched to a gene; V was cut back by 6 bases and J by 0 bases. The CDR3 runs 19 residues. The germline V gene encodes CDR1 MDHEN and CDR2 SYDVKM. CDR3 in DNA: TGTGCCAGCAGACAAGGGACAGGACTAGCGGGGAGCTCCTACAATGAGCAGTTCTTC. This codes for CASRQGTGLAGSSYNEQFF.

This clonotype came up many times. V and J are TRBV7-8 and TRBJ2-3; 11 bases are a match to TRBD2. CDR1 SGHVS and CDR2 FQNEAQ come from the germline V gene. V dropped 5 bases and J dropped 2; count of bases not matched to a gene: 9. The CDR3 is made up of 17 amino acids. The CDR3 DNA reads as TGTGCCAGCAGCCCGACTCTTAGCGGGAGGGCCACAGATACGCAGTATTTT. Protein: CASSPTLSGRATDTQYF.

V gene TRBV7-2 combines with J gene TRBJ2-1; 12 bases line up with TRBD2. Trimming cost V 5 bases and J 2 bases; bases outside gene matches: 7. Germline values: CDR1 SGHTA, CDR2 FQGNSA. This CDR3 contains 17 residues. The CDR3 DNA reads as TGTGCCAGCAGCCTTCTAGCGGGAGGGGGGGCCTACAATGAGCAGTTCTTC. This gives the protein CASSLLAGGGAYNEQFF.

This clonotype has ten or more counts. One end of the junction varies from germline; a read error may be responsible. This chain joins TRBV19 and TRBJ2-1; 9 positions agree with TRBD2. Germline lookup yields CDR1 LNHDA and CDR2 SQIVND (reference sequence). This CDR3 comprises 13 residues. The CDR3 DNA follows: TGCGCCAGCAGTACTAGCGGGTACAATGAGCAGTTCTTC. Translated, it gives CASSTSGYNEQFF. The whole variable domain, remainder taken from reference TRBV19 and TRBJ2-1, is DGGITQSPKYLFRKEGQNVTLSCEQNLNHDAMYWYRQDPGQGLRLIYYSQIVNDFQKGDIAEGYSVSREKKESFPLTVTSAQKNPTAFYLCASSTSGYNEQFFGPGTRLTVL.

This clonotype was recorded at least ten times. The rearrangement uses TRBV30 and TRBJ1-1, with 8 bases identical to TRBD1. The V gene end was trimmed by 0 bases and the J gene end by 1 base; junction bases not matched to a gene: 4. The length of the CDR3 is 15 residues. Germline lookup yields CDR1 GTSNPN and CDR2 SVGIG (reference sequence). CDR3 DNA sequence: TGTGCCTGGAGTGTACCCGGACAGGGGAACACTGAAGCTTTCTTT. This sequence encodes CAWSVPGQGNTEAFF.

This clonotype was counted a few times. The chain couples TRBV29-1 to TRBJ2-5; unclear D gene. The germline V gene encodes CDR1 SQVTM and CDR2 ANQGSEA. V was pared by 4 bases and J by 1 base, with 7 bases between. The CDR3 is 12 amino acids. CDR3 sequence reads: CSVGGIQETQYF. For the CDR3, the DNA is TGCAGCGTTGGGGGTATCCAAGAGACCCAGTACTTC.